Below, 15 T cell receptor beta chains from the same sample are listed, as sequenced in a study of blood T cell repertoires in COVID-19. Produced via immunoSEQ multiplex PCR; TCRdb's table is partial and in-frame only. The table shows about 91,000 clones, with about 91% occurring only once. The sample consisted of peripheral blood. These receptors all stem from a woman in her sixties or seventies with acute or convalescent COVID-19.

The chain links TRBV19 to TRBJ1-1; no clear D gene. V was pared by 9 bases and J by 1 base, with 15 bases between. In germline, CDR1 is LNHDA, CDR2 SQIVND (reference sequence). The CDR3 consists of 14 residues. Here the CDR3 reads CASGRGQTNTEAFF. CDR3 DNA sequence: TGTGCCAGCGGACGCGGGCAGACGAACACTGAAGCTTTCTTT.

The chain links TRBV12-5 to TRBJ2-3, with D possibly being TRBD2 (5 bases). V lost 3 bases and J lost 5, with 9 bases in between. The germline V gene has CDR1 LGHNT and CDR2 FRNRAP. This CDR3 has 13 residues. The CDR3 here is CASGFAGKDTQYF. The CDR3 coding sequence is TGTGCTAGTGGTTTCGCCGGGAAAGATACGCAGTATTTT. Looking up the rest from reference TRBV12-5 and TRBJ2-3 gives the full variable domain: DARVTQTPRHKVTEMGQEVTMRCQPILGHNTVFWYRQTMMQGLELLAYFRNRAPLDDSGMPKDRFSAEMPDATLATLKIQPSEPRDSAVYFCASGFAGKDTQYFGPGTRLTVL.

This clone was detected only once. The chain couples TRBV13 to TRBJ2-1; 11 nucleotides align to TRBD2. Germline trimming cut 5 bases from V and 10 bases from J; bases unmatched to any gene: 10. CDR3 length: 15 residues. Germline lookup yields CDR1 PRHDT and CDR2 FYEKMQ (reference sequence). The CDR3 sequence is CASSGRGLAAREQFF. The CDR3 DNA reads as TGTGCCAGCAGCGGGCGGGGACTAGCGGCCCGGGAGCAGTTCTTC.

The V call is TRBV4-1, the J call TRBJ1-2, with D perhaps matching TRBD1 (5 bases). CDR3 size: 16 residues. CDR1 and CDR2 (germline): MGHRA, YSYEKL. Trimming removed 0 bases at V and 4 bases at J, with 15 bases between. This chain's CDR3 is CASSQDLPQGLYGYTF. CDR3 in DNA: TGCGCCAGCAGCCAAGATCTCCCCCAGGGACTCTATGGCTACACCTTC.

In DNA form, the CDR3 reads TGTGCCAGCAGCTTGTGGCTCGTCATCTCCTACGAGCAGTACTTC. Translating it yields CASSLWLVISYEQYF. This chain joins TRBV5-5 and TRBJ2-7; D not certain. Germline values: CDR1 SGHKS, CDR2 YYEKEE (reference sequence). V lost 1 base and J 0 bases, leaving 11 bases between the germline ends. CDR3 length: 15 amino acids. Full variable domain (outside the CDR3, taken from reference TRBV5-5 and TRBJ2-7): DAGVTQSPTHLIKTRGQQVTLRCSPISGHKSVSWYQQVLGQGPQFIFQYYEKEERGRGNFPDRFSARQFPNYSSELNVNALLLGDSALYLCASSLWLVISYEQYFGPGTRLTVT.

This chain joins TRBV6-5 and TRBJ2-7; the D gene is possibly TRBD1 (6 bases). The CDR3 contains 13 residues. V dropped 7 bases and J dropped 3 bases, with 13 bases sitting between them. CDR1 is MNHEY and CDR2 is SVGAGI in the germline V gene. CDR3 coding DNA: TGTGCCAGCACCAAAGGACAGTACTACGAGCAGTACTTC. Its translation is CASTKGQYYEQYF.

The chain couples TRBV10-3 to TRBJ1-2; a weak D match, TRBD1 (5 bases). From germline, CDR1 is ENHRY and CDR2 SYGVKD. Trimming cost V 4 bases and J 0 bases, with 12 bases left between them. This CDR3 spans 15 amino acids. The CDR3 protein is CAISGIQETNYGYTF. The CDR3 DNA reads as TGTGCCATCAGTGGAATACAGGAGACTAACTATGGCTACACCTTC.

The chain couples TRBV10-3 to TRBJ1-5; perhaps TRBD1 as D (5 bases). Trimming left V 8 bases short and J 5 bases short, with 13 bases between. The germline CDR1 and CDR2 sequences are ENHRY and SYGVKD. This CDR3 is built from 13 residues. The CDR3 sequence: CAIGQGGDQPQHF. The CDR3 DNA reads as TGTGCCATCGGGCAGGGTGGAGATCAGCCCCAGCATTTT.

The V gene is TRBV6-1, the J gene TRBJ1-1; D call uncertain. The CDR3 sequence is 14 residues long. Germline V lookup: CDR1 MNHNS, CDR2 SASEGT. Trimming removed 0 bases at V and 4 bases at J, with 9 bases between. The CDR3 DNA reads as TGTGCCAGCAGTGAAGCCGGGGTGGTCACTGAAGCTTTCTTT. Translated: CASSEAGVVTEAFF.

In its sample, this clone was seen a few times. This chain uses TRBV9 with TRBJ2-2, with 7 bases fitting TRBD1. CDR1 SGDLS and CDR2 YYNGEE come from the germline V gene. J lost 5 bases, V lost 2 bases, and 12 bases had no gene match. The length of the CDR3 is 17 residues. CDR3 amino acids: CASSVTLQGFGTGELFF. DNA of the CDR3: TGTGCCAGCAGCGTCACGTTACAGGGGTTCGGGACCGGGGAGCTGTTTTTT.

The chain couples TRBV3-1 (or the pseudogene TRBV3-2) to TRBJ2-5; 8 bases line up with TRBD2. Trimming took 4 bases from V and 5 from J; bases not matched to a gene: 3. Per germline, CDR1 LGHDT and CDR2 YNNKEL (reference sequence). This CDR3 has 13 amino acids. The CDR3 sequence: CASSLRTSETQYF. The DNA for the CDR3 is TGTGCCAGCAGCCTCCGGACTAGCGAGACCCAGTACTTC.

The chain couples TRBV5-1 to TRBJ1-4; D uncertain. The V gene's germline CDR1 is SGHRS and CDR2 YFSETQ. CDR3 size: 18 residues. Trimming removed 0 bases at V and 0 bases at J, with 15 bases between. The CDR3 coding sequence is TGCGCCAGCAGCTTGGCCGGACTTGGTGGTTCAACTAATGAAAAACTGTTTTTT. Its protein product is CASSLAGLGGSTNEKLFF. Complete variable domain (other parts from reference TRBV5-1 and TRBJ1-4): KAGVTQTPRYLIKTRGQQVTLSCSPISGHRSVSWYQQTPGQGLQFLFEYFSETQRNKGNFPGRFSGRQFSNSRSEMNVSTLELGDSALYLCASSLAGLGGSTNEKLFFGSGTQLSVL.

V usage is TRBV7-2 and J usage is TRBJ2-7; D is undetermined. Germline V gene sequence: CDR1 SGHTA, CDR2 FQGNSA. There are 12 residues in the CDR3. V shed 5 bases and J shed 0 bases, with 5 bases lying between them. The CDR3, as DNA: TGTGCCAGCAGCCCCCTCTCCTACGAGCAGTACTTC. Amino acid sequence: CASSPLSYEQYF.

This chain's CDR3 is CASRKTGGDYGYTF. CDR3 DNA: TGTGCCAGCAGAAAAACAGGGGGCGACTATGGCTACACCTTC. This chain joins TRBV27 and TRBJ1-2; the match to TRBD1 covers 9 bases. This CDR3 has 14 amino acids. J was trimmed by 3 bases and V by 6 bases; bases with no gene match: 5. From germline, CDR1 is MNHEY and CDR2 SMNVEV (reference sequence).

The V gene is TRBV4-2, the J gene TRBJ2-1; the D is unclear. Deletions cut 1 base from V and 7 bases from J, with 8 bases between. The CDR3 has 13 amino acids. The germline V gene has CDR1 LGHNA and CDR2 YNFKEQ. CDR3 region: CASSQVVQNEQFF. The CDR3 DNA sequence: TGTGCCAGCAGCCAAGTTGTACAAAATGAGCAGTTCTTC.